What follows describes a single T cell receptor (beta chain). Its antigen is undetermined. V dropped 5 bases and J dropped 9; count of bases not matched to a gene: 2. Germline CDR1 SGDLS, CDR2 YYNGEE. CDR3 length: 11 residues. The TCR cDNA carried a universal primer site and UMIs from 5'RACE template switching. TCRdb called the 5' RACE reads again in MiXCR, with one record for every CDR3 protein. The sample lists just over 300,000 distinct CDR3 sequences, around 4% occurring once. The sample originates from a study of T cells after yellow fever vaccination. In the study overall: With SMART-Seq v4 Ultra Low Input, the fractions containing low cell numbers were prepared. Notes on the study in general: Abundant clonotypes from the bulk population could contaminate FACS-sorted repertoires. Although most clonotypes did not, a small share appeared in both CD4 and CD8 compartments.

This chain uses TRBV9 with TRBJ2-1, with TRBD2 matching 7 bases. Sequenced here: PBMCs, sampled on the day of the yellow fever booster vaccination. The sequence was obtained from a man aged 18 to 30 who received the YFV17D yellow fever vaccine. The CDR3 loop is CASSASGEQFF. Written as DNA, the CDR3 is TGTGCCAGCAGTGCTAGCGGTGAGCAGTTCTTC.